These 3 T cell receptor beta chains originate from one sample sequenced in a study of T cells in Graves' hyperthyroidism and ophthalmopathy. The CDR3 regions of TCR beta were amplified from RNA transcripts. Researchers ran a first-round RT-PCR on the TCR CDR3 using the HTBI primer set. TCRdb redid the calling of the multiplex PCR reads with MiXCR, one entry per CDR3 protein. The sample lists more than 450,000 distinct CDR3 sequences; 14% were seen once. The sequenced material came from blood. Receptors originate from a woman aged 35 to 49 with Graves' hyperthyroidism.

This clonotype has a count of ten or more. The chain uses TRBV5-1 and TRBJ1-4; the D gene is possibly TRBD1 (6 bases). Trimming left V 2 bases short and J 5 bases short, with 7 bases between. The CDR3 loop spans 13 amino acids. CDR1 SGHRS and CDR2 YFSETQ come from the germline V gene. The DNA for the CDR3 is TGCGCCAGCAGCTTCCAGGGGAATGAAAAACTGTTTTTT. This translates into CASSFQGNEKLFF.

The chain has TRBV30 and TRBJ2-7, with D perhaps assigned TRBD1 or TRBD2 (5 bases each). This CDR3 is 12 amino acids long. Between the trimmed V and J ends, which lost 5 bases and 0 bases, there was a span of 8 bases. Germline loops: CDR1 GTSNPN, CDR2 SVGIG (reference sequence). The CDR3: CAWAGSSYEQYF. In DNA, the CDR3 is TGTGCCTGGGCAGGGAGCTCCTACGAGCAGTACTTC.

The V call is TRBV5-1, the J call TRBJ2-2; 8 bases match TRBD1. Unmatched junction bases numbered 3, after V lost 4 bases and J lost 4 bases. This CDR3 is 14 amino acids long. Germline CDR1 reads SGHRS; CDR2 reads YFSETQ. CDR3: CASSKQGGTGELFF. CDR3 nucleotides: TGCGCCAGCAGCAAACAGGGGGGCACCGGGGAGCTGTTTTTT.